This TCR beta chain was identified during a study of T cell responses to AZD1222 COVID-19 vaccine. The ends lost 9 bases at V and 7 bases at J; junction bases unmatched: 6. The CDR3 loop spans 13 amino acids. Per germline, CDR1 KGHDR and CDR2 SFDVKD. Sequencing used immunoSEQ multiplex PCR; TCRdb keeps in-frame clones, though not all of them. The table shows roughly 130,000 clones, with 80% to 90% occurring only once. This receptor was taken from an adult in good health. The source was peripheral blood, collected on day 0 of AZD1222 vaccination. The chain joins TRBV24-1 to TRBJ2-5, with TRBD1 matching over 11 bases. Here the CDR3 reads CATGQGARGTQYF. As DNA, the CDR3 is TGTGCCACCGGACAGGGGGCACGGGGGACCCAGTACTTC.